The 13 T cell receptor beta chains below were found in one sample sequenced in a study of identical twins. Via MiXCR, TCRdb re-called the 5' RACE reads, giving one row per CDR3 protein. The table has about 250,000 distinct CDR3 sequences, roughly 7.5% seen once. These same data were also listed under a study on yellow fever vaccine responses in identical twins.

Sample: CD8+ T cells sorted from blood. All receptors derive from a woman younger than 30 in good health.

This clonotype showed up many times. The chain joins TRBV20-1 to TRBJ1-6; D is ambiguous. Per the germline V gene, CDR1 is DFQATT and CDR2 is SNEGSKA (reference sequence). The length of the CDR3 is 11 residues. Trimming took 0 bases from V and 14 from J, leaving 8 bases between them. As DNA, the CDR3 is TGCAGTGCTAGAGAGGCGGGAACCCTCCACTTT. Translation: CSAREAGTLHF.

The CDR3 DNA is TGTGCCAGCAGCCCCGGCAGGGGTCTCGCGGATACGCAGTATTTT. Amino acid sequence: CASSPGRGLADTQYF. This chain links TRBV3-1 with TRBJ2-3; D might be TRBD1 (6 bases). CDR1 LGHDT and CDR2 YNNKEL come from the germline V gene (reference sequence). The CDR3 has 15 amino acids. Trimming left V 4 bases short and J 6 bases short, with 17 bases between.

V and J are TRBV11-2 and TRBJ2-7, with D unresolved. V lost 1 base and J 3 bases, leaving 13 bases between the germline ends. The CDR3 runs to 15 residues. The germline gives CDR1 SGHAT, CDR2 FQNNGV. The CDR3 DNA reads as TGTGCCAGCAGCTTAGTAGGTAGCTCGAACTACGAGCAGTACGTC. Its protein is CASSLVGSSNYEQYV.

There are many counts of this clonotype. The V call is TRBV4-1, the J call TRBJ2-1; perhaps TRBD1 as D (6 bases). The germline CDR1 and CDR2 sequences are MGHRA and YSYEKL. V was clipped by 2 bases and J by 9 bases, with 20 bases between them. This CDR3 contains 16 residues. CDR3 nucleotides: TGCGCCAGCAGCCAAAAGATAATTGGGGGCTTTATTGAGCAGTTCTTC. It encodes CASSQKIIGGFIEQFF.

At least ten counts were recorded for this clonotype. The chain has TRBV7-2 and TRBJ1-2, with a weak D call TRBD1 (5 bases). This CDR3 region has 12 residues. V lost 8 bases and J 4 bases, leaving 11 bases between the germline ends. Germline V gene lookup returns CDR1 SGHTA and CDR2 FQGNSA. CDR3 protein: CASGRGSYGYTF. CDR3 nucleotides: TGTGCCAGCGGCCGGGGCTCCTATGGCTACACCTTC.

This clonotype has a handful of counts. This sequence joins TRBV7-6 and TRBJ2-3, with 12 bases identical to TRBD2. The trim removed 7 bases at V and 0 bases at J, leaving 11 bases unmatched. Germline V gene data show CDR1 as SGHVS and CDR2 as FNYEAQ. This CDR3 contains 18 residues. This CDR3 is CASTPRAGLAGSTDTQYF. Here the CDR3 DNA reads TGTGCCAGCACTCCAAGGGCCGGACTAGCGGGGAGCACAGATACGCAGTATTTT.

This clonotype was recorded a few times. This sequence joins TRBV18 and TRBJ2-2, with unresolved D. CDR3 size: 12 residues. The germline CDR1 and CDR2 sequences are KGHSH and LQKENI. The germline V and J ends were trimmed by 8 bases and 4 bases, with 8 bases remaining between them. The chain's CDR3 is CASVTATGELFF. The CDR3 DNA is TGTGCCAGCGTCACGGCCACCGGGGAGCTGTTTTTT.

This clonotype was seen many times. The chain carries TRBV4-1 and TRBJ2-7; perhaps TRBD2 as D (6 bases). Deletions cut 5 bases from V and 2 bases from J, with 16 bases between. CDR3 length equals 15 residues. The germline CDR1 and CDR2 sequences are MGHRA and YSYEKL. The CDR3 coding sequence is TGCGCCAGCAGCTTGGGACTCCAAGGCCCCTACGAGCAGTACTTC. It is translated as CASSLGLQGPYEQYF.

This clonotype was recorded a few times. The chain joins TRBV7-9 to TRBJ2-1; possibly TRBD1 or TRBD2 for D (5 bases each). The germline V gene encodes CDR1 SEHNR and CDR2 FQNEAQ (reference sequence). The CDR3 has 12 amino acids. Trimming left V 6 bases short and J 6 bases short, with 9 bases between. The CDR3 DNA follows: TGTGCCAGCAGGAGGGACCGCAATGAGCAGTTCTTC. Protein product: CASRRDRNEQFF.

The chain has TRBV12-3 or TRBV12-4 and TRBJ2-2; 8 bases align to TRBD2. J gave up 2 bases and V 1 base, and 6 bases lay outside the gene matches. CDR3 length: 17 residues. The CDR3 here is CASSLVLAGGNTGELFF. The CDR3 region has the DNA TGTGCCAGCAGTTTAGTTCTTGCGGGGGGTAACACCGGGGAGCTGTTTTTT.

J is TRBJ1-1 and V is TRBV6-5, with D uncertain. Trimming took 2 bases from V and 6 from J, leaving 13 bases between them. The CDR3 spans 14 residues. Germline V lookup: CDR1 MNHEY, CDR2 SVGAGI. In DNA form, the CDR3 reads TGTGCCAGCAGTTACAGTGGGGAGTCGGCTGAAGCTTTCTTT. It yields the protein CASSYSGESAEAFF.

This chain connects TRBV7-8 to TRBJ2-3, with 7 bases identical to TRBD2. The CDR3 has 17 residues. CDR1 and CDR2 (germline): SGHVS, FQNEAQ. After removal of 6 bases from V and 2 bases from J, the junction contained 14 bases not matched to a gene. CDR3 DNA: TGTGCCAGCAGAACTACCCTGTCGGGGGGTTACACAGATACGCAGTATTTT. Amino acid sequence: CASRTTLSGGYTDTQYF.

This clonotype was seen ten or more times. V gene TRBV25-1 combines with J gene TRBJ2-3; TRBD2 agrees at 8 bases. Germline CDR1 and CDR2: MGHDK and SYGVNS. The J segment lost 2 bases and the V segment lost 3 bases, leaving 4 bases of the junction unmatched. The CDR3 runs to 15 residues. The CDR3: CASSDGGGLTDTQYF. The CDR3 DNA sequence: TGTGCCAGCAGTGATGGCGGGGGGCTCACAGATACGCAGTATTTT.